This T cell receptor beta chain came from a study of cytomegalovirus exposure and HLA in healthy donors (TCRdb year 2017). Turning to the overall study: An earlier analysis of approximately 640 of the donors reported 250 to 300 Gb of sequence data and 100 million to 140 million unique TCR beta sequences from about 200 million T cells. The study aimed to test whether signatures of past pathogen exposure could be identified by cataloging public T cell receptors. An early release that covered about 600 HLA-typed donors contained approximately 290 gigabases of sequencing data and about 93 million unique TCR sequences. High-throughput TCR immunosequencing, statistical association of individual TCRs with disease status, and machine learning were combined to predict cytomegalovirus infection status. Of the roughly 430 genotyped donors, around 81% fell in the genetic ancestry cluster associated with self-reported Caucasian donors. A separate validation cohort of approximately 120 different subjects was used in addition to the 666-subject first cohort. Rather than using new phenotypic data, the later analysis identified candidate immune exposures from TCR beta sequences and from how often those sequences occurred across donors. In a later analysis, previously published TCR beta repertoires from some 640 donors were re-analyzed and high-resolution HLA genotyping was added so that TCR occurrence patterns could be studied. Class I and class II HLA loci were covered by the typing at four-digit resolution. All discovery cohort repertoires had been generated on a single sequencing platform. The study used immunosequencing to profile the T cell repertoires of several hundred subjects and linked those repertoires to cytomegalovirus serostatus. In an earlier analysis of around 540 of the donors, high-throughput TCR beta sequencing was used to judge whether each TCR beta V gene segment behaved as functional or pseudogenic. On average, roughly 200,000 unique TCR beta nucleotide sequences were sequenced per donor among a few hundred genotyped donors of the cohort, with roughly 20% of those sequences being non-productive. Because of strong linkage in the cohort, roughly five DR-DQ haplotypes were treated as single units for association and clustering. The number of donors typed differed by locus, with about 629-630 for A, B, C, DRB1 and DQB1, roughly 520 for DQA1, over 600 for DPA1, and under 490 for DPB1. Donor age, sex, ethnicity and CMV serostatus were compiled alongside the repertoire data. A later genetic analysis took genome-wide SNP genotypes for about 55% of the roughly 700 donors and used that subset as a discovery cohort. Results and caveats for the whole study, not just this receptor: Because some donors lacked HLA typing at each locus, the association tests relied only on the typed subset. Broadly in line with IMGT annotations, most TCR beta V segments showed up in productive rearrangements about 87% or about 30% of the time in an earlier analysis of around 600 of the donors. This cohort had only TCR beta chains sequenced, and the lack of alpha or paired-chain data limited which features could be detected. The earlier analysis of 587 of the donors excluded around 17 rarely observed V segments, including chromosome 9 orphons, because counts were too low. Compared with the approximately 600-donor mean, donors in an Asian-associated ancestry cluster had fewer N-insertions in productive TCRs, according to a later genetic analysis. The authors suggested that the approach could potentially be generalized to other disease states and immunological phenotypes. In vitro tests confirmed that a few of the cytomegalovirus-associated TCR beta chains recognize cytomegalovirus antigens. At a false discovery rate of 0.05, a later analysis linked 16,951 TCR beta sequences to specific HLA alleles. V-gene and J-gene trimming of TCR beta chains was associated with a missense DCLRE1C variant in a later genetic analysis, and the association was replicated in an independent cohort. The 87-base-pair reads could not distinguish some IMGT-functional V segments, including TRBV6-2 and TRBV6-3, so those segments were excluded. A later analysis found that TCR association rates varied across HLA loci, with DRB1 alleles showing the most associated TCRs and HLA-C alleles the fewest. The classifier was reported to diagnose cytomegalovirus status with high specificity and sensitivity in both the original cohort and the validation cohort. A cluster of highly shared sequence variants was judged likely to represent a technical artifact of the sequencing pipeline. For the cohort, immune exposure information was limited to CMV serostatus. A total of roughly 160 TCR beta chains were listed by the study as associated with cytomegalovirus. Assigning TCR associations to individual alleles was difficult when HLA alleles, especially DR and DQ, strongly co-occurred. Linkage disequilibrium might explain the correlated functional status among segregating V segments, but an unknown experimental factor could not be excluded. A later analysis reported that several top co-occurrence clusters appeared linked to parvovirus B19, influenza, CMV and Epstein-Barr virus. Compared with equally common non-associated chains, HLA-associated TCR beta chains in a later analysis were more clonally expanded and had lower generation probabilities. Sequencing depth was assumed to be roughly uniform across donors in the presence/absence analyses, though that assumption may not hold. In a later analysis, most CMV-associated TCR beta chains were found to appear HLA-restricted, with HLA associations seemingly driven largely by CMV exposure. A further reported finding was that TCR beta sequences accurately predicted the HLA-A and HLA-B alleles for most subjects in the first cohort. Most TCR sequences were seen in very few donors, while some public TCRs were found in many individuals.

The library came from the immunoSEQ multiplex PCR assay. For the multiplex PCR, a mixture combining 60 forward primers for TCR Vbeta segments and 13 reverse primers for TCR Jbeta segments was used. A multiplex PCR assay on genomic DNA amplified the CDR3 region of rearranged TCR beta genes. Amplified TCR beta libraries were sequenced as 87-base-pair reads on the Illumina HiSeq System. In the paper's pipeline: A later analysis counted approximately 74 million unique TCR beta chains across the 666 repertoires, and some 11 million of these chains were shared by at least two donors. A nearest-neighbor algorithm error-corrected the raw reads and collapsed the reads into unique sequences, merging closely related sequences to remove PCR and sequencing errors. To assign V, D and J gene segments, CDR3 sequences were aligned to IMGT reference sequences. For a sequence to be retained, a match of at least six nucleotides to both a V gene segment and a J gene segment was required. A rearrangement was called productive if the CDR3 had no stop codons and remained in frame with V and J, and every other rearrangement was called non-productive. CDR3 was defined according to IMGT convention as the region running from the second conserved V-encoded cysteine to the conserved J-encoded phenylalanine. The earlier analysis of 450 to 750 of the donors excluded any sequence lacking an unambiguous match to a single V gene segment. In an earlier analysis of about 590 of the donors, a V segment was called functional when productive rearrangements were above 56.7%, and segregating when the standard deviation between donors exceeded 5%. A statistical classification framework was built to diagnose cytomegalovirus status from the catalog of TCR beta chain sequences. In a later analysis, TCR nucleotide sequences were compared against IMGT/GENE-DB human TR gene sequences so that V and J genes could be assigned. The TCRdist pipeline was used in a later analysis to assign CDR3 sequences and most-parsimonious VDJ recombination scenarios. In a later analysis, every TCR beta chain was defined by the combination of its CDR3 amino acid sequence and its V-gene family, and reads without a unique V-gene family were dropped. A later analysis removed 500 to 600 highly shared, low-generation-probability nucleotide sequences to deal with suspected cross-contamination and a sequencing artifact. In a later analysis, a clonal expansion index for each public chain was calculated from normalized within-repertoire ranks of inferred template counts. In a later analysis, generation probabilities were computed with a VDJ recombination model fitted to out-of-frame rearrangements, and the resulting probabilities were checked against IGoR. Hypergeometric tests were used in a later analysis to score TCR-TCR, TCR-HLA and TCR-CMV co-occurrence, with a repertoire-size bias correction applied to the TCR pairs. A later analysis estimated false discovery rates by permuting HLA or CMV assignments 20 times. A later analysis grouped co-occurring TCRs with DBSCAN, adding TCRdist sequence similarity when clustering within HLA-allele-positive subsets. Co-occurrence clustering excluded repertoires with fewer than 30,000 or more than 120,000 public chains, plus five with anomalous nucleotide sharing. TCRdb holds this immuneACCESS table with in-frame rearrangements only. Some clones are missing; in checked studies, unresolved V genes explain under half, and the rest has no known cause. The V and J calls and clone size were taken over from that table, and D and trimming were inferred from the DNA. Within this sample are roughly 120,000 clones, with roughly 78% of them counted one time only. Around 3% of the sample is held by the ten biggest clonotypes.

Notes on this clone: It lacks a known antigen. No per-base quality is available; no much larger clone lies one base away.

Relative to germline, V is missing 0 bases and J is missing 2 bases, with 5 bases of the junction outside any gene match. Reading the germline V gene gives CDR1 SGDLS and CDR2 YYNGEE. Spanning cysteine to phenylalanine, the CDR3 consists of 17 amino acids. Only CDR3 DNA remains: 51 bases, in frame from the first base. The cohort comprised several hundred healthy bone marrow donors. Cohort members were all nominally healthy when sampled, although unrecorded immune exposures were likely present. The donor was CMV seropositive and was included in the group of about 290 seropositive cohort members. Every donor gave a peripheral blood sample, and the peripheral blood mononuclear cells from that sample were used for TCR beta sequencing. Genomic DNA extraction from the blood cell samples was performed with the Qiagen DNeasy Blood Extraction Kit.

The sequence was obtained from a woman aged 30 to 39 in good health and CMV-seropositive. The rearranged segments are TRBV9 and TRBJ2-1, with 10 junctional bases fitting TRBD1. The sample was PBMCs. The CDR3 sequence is CASSVGGTGVAYNEQFF. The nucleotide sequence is TGTGCCAGCAGCGTAGGGGGGACAGGGGTAGCCTACAATGAGCAGTTCTTC.